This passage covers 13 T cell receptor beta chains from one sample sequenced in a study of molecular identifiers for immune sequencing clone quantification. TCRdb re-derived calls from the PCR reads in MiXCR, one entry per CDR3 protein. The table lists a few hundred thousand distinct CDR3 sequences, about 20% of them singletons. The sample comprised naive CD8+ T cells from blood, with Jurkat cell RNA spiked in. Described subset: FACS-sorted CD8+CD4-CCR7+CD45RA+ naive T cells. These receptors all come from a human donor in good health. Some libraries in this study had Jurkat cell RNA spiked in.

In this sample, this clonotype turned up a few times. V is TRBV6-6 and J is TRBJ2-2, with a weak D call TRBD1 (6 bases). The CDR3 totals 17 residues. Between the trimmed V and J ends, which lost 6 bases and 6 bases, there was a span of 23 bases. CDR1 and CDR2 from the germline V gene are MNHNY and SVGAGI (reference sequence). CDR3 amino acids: CASRQLDSGVSAGELFF. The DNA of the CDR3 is TGTGCCAGCAGACAGCTGGACAGCGGTGTATCAGCCGGGGAGCTGTTTTTT.

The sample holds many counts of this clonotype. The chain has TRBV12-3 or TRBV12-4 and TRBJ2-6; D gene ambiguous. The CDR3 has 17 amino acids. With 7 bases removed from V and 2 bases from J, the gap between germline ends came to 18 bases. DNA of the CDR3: TGTGCCAGCAACAATTCTCCCTTAGGGACTGGGGCCAACGTCCTGACTTTC. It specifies CASNNSPLGTGANVLTF.

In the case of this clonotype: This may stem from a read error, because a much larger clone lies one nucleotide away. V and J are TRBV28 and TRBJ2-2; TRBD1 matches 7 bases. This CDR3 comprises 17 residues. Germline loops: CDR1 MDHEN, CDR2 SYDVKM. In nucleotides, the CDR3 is TGTGCCAGCAGTCTGAGGCCTCAGGGGGTGTACTCCGGGGAGCTGGTTTTT. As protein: CASSLRPQGVYSGELVF. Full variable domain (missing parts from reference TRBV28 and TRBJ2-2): DVKVTQSSRYLVKRTGEKVFLECVQDMDHENMFWYRQDPGLGLRLIYFSYDVKMKEKGDIPEGYSVSREKKERFSLILESASTNQTSMYLCASSLRPQGVYSGELVFGEGSRLTVL.

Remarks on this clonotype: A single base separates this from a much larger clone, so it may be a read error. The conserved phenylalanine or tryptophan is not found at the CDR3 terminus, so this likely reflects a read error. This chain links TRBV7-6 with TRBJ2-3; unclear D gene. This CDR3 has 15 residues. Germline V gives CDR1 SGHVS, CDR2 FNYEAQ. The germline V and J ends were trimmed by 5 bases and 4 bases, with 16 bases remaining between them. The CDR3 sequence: CASSGVGGPSDTQYC. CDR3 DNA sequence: TGTGCCAGCAGCGGAGTTGGCGGACCTTCAGATACGCAGTATTGT.

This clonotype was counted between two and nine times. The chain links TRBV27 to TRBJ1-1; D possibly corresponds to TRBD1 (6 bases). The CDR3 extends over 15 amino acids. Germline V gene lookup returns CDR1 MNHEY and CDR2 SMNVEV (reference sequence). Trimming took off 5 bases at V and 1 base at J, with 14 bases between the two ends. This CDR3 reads CASSLRQVTNTEAFF. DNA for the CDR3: TGTGCCAGCAGTCTCCGACAGGTTACGAACACTGAAGCTTTCTTT.

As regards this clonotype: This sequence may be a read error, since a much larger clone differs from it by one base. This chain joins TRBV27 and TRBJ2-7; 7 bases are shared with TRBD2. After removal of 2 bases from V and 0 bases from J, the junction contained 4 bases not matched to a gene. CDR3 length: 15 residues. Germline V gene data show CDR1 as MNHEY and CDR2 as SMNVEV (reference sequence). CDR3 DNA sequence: TGTGCCAGCAGTTTAATGGGAGGGCTCTCCTACGAGCAGTACTTC. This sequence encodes CASSLMGGLSYEQYF.

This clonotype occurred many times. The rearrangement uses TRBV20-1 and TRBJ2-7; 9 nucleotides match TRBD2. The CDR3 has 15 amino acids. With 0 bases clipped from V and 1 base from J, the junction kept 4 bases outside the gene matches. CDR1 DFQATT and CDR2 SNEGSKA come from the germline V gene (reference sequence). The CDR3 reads CSARDLGLASYEQYF. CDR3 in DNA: TGCAGTGCTAGAGATTTGGGACTAGCATCCTACGAGCAGTACTTC.

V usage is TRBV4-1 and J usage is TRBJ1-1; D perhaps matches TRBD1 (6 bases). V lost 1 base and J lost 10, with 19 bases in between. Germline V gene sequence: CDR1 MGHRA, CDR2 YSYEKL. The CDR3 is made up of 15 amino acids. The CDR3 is CASSQVHRAAPGAFF. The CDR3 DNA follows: TGCGCCAGCAGCCAAGTCCACAGGGCAGCGCCTGGAGCTTTCTTT.

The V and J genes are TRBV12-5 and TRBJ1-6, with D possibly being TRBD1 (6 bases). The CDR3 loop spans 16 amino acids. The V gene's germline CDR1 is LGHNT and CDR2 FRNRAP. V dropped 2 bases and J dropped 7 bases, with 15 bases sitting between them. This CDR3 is CASGLWPQGFNSPLHF. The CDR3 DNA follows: TGTGCTAGTGGTTTGTGGCCACAGGGATTCAATTCACCCCTCCACTTT. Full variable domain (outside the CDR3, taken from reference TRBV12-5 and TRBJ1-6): DARVTQTPRHKVTEMGQEVTMRCQPILGHNTVFWYRQTMMQGLELLAYFRNRAPLDDSGMPKDRFSAEMPDATLATLKIQPSEPRDSAVYFCASGLWPQGFNSPLHFGNGTRLTVT.

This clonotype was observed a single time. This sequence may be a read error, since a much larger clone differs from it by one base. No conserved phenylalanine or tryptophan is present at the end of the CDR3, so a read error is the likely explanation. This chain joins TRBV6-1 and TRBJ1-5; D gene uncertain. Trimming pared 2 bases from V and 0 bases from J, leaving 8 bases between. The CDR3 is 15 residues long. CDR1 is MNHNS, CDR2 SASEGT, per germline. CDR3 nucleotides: TGTGCCAGCAGTGAACAAACGAATAGCAATCAGCCCCAGCATTCT. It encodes CASSEQTNSNQPQHS.

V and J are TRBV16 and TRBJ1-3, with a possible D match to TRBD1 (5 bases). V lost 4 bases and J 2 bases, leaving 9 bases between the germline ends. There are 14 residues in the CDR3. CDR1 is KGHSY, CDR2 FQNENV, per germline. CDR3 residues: CASSPGGTGNTIYF. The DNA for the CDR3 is TGTGCCAGCAGCCCGGGGGGAACTGGAAACACCATATATTTT.

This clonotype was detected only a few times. The CDR3 coding sequence is TGTGCCAGCAGTTTGTCACTACACCCTTACAATGAGCAGTTCTTC. Protein: CASSLSLHPYNEQFF. The chain links TRBV27 to TRBJ2-1; D not certain. This CDR3 region has 15 residues. Germline V CDR1 and CDR2: MNHEY, SMNVEV (reference sequence). Trimming shortened V by 3 bases and J by 4 bases, and 13 bases separated the two germline ends.

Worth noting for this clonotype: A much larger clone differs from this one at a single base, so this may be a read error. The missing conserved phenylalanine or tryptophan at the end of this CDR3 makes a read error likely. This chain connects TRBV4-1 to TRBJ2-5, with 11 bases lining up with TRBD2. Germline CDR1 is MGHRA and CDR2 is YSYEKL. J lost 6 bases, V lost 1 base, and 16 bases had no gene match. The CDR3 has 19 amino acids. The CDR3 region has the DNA TGCGCCAGCAGCCAAGGTTTGACTAGCGGGGTATCCGAAGGAAAGACCCAGTACCTC. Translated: CASSQGLTSGVSEGKTQYL.